This T cell receptor beta chain was sequenced for a study of blood T cell repertoires in COVID-19. Study in general: The United States, Italy and Spain were the sources of the acute and convalescent COVID-19 samples. PBMCs, B-cell-depleted T cells, or T cells provided the cDNA or gDNA that made up the material.

Germline assignment: CDR1 SNHLY and CDR2 FYNNEI. This CDR3 has 12 amino acids. Deletions cut 3 bases from V and 4 bases from J, with 6 bases between. Authors' data handling: Nucleated cell counts were estimated from reference gene primer amplification. Clones were sequenced by immunoSEQ multiplex PCR, and TCRdb holds only the in-frame ones, with some missing. V and J calls plus clone size are reproduced from that table; the DNA served to infer D and trimming. The top ten clones hold more than 9.5% of a sample with tens of thousands of clones, around nine tenths of them seen once. The chain has TRBV2 and TRBJ1-2, with unresolved D. This TCR was recovered from an elderly man with acute or convalescent COVID-19. The source material was peripheral blood. Here the CDR3 DNA reads TGTGCCAGCAGTGAGCCTACCTATGGCTACACCTTC. This translates into CASSEPTYGYTF. Supplemented by reference TRBV2 and TRBJ1-2, the full variable domain reads EPEVTQTPSHQVTQMGQEVILRCVPISNHLYFYWYRQILGQKVEFLVSFYNNEISEKSEIFDDQFSVERPDGSNFTLKIRSTKLEDSAMYFCASSEPTYGYTFGSGTRLTVV.